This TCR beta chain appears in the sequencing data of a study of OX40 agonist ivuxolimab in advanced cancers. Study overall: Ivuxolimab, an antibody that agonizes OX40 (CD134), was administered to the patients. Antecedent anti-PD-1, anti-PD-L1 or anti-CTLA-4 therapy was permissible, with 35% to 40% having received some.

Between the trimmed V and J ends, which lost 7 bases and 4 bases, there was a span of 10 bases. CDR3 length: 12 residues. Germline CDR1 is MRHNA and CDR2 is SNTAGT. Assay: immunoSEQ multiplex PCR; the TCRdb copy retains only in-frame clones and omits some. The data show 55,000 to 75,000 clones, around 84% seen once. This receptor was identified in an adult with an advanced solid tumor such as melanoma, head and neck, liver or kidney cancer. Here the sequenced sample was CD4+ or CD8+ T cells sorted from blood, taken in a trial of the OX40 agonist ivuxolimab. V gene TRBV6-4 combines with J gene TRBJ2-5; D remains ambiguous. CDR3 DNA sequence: TGTGCCAGCACCCACAAGAGAGAGACCCAGTACTTC. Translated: CASTHKRETQYF.